A single T cell receptor beta chain is shown here with its context. This entry is derived from a study of blood T cell repertoires in COVID-19. Study information: Some COVID-19 samples were acute and others convalescent; all came from the United States, Italy and Spain. Sample material is recorded as cDNA or gDNA derived from T cells, B-cell-depleted T cells, or PBMCs.

Germline V gene lookup returns CDR1 SNHLY and CDR2 FYNNEI. This CDR3 spans 15 amino acids. Trimming took off 2 bases at V and 0 bases at J, with 10 bases between the two ends. Patients from Seattle were sampled longitudinally, starting during active infection. Methods used by the authors: Researchers report that nucleated cell counts were estimated from reference gene primer amplification. Some clones are missing from TCRdb's copy, which holds only in-frame ones; the method was immunoSEQ multiplex PCR. V, J and clone size are those of that table, while D and trimming were read from the DNA. Of 110,000 or so clones listed, 75% to 90% are singletons.

The rearrangement uses TRBV2 and TRBJ1-2, with D perhaps matching TRBD1 (5 bases). The clonotype originates from a woman aged 55-70 years with COVID-19, enrolled during active disease. The source material was peripheral blood. The CDR3 bases are TGTGCCAGCAGTGAAATAACAGGCACTAACTATGGCTACACCTTC. This encodes CASSEITGTNYGYTF.